A selection of T cell receptor beta chains follows, all from one sample in a study of blood T cell repertoires in COVID-19. The repertoire was sequenced with immunoSEQ multiplex PCR; TCRdb's copy has only in-frame clones and lacks some. The table records tens of thousands of clones, about 89% of them present only once. The sample comprised peripheral blood. All receptors derive from a man in his forties or fifties with active or convalescent COVID-19. Both conserved end residues are part of each CDR3. Fields, in order: D gene, V gene, clone size, J gene, CDR3 length, CDR3 protein, CDR3 DNA. A D gene is named only where the DNA matches it firmly. Size tells how often a clone was seen (once, few, many) or the class of an expanded clone, and some rows leave it out.

D gene: TRBD2
V gene: TRBV5-3
clone size: NA
J gene: TRBJ2-5
CDR3 length: 15
CDR3 protein: CARSVESSGEETQYF
CDR3 DNA: TGTGCCAGAAGCGTCGAGTCTAGCGGGGAGGAGACCCAGTACTTC

D gene: TRBD2
V gene: TRBV5-1
clone size: NA
J gene: TRBJ2-1
CDR3 length: 16
CDR3 protein: CASSLGLAGGNNEQFF
CDR3 DNA: TGCGCCAGCAGCTTGGGACTAGCGGGGGGGAACAATGAGCAGTTCTTC

D gene: TRBD1
V gene: TRBV28
clone size: NA
J gene: TRBJ1-2
CDR3 length: 17
CDR3 protein: CASSYPPGQGTISGYTF
CDR3 DNA: TGTGCCAGCAGCTACCCCCCGGGACAGGGTACAATTTCTGGCTACACCTTC

D gene: TRBD2
V gene: TRBV4-2
clone size: NA
J gene: TRBJ2-5
CDR3 length: 19
CDR3 protein: CASSQRPGASGGAGETQYF
CDR3 DNA: TGTGCCAGCAGCCAAAGGCCCGGGGCTAGCGGGGGGGCAGGGGAGACCCAGTACTTC

D gene: TRBD2
V gene: TRBV30
clone size: NA
J gene: TRBJ2-7
CDR3 length: 14
CDR3 protein: CAWSVSGGVYEQYF
CDR3 DNA: TGTGCCTGGAGTGTGAGTGGGGGGGTCTACGAGCAGTACTTC

D gene: TRBD1
V gene: TRBV10-2
clone size: once
J gene: TRBJ2-1
CDR3 length: 15
CDR3 protein: CASSLPGQGSNEQFF
CDR3 DNA: TGCGCCAGCAGCCTTCCGGGACAGGGTAGCAATGAGCAGTTCTTC

D gene: NA
V gene: TRBV2
clone size: NA
J gene: TRBJ2-2
CDR3 length: 14
CDR3 protein: CASSPRTVTGELFF
CDR3 DNA: TGTGCCAGCAGTCCGCGGACTGTTACCGGGGAGCTGTTTTTT

D gene: TRBD2
V gene: TRBV6-1
clone size: once
J gene: TRBJ2-5
CDR3 length: 15
CDR3 protein: CASSESSGGAKTQYF
CDR3 DNA: TGTGCCAGCAGTGAATCTAGCGGGGGGGCGAAGACCCAGTACTTC

D gene: NA
V gene: TRBV10-2
clone size: once
J gene: TRBJ1-4
CDR3 length: 14
CDR3 protein: CASSELPDPEKLFF
CDR3 DNA: TGCGCCAGCAGTGAGTTGCCAGATCCTGAAAAACTGTTTTTT

D gene: TRBD1
V gene: TRBV10-2
clone size: NA
J gene: TRBJ2-5
CDR3 length: 13
CDR3 protein: CASNRGPMETQYF
CDR3 DNA: TGCGCCAGCAACAGGGGCCCTATGGAGACCCAGTACTTC

D gene: NA
V gene: TRBV5-5
clone size: NA
J gene: TRBJ1-5
CDR3 length: 14
CDR3 protein: CASSRMGGQQPQHF
CDR3 DNA: TGTGCCAGCAGCAGAATGGGTGGACAACAGCCCCAGCATTTT

D gene: TRBD1
V gene: TRBV5-4
clone size: NA
J gene: TRBJ2-1
CDR3 length: 14
CDR3 protein: CASSVGQGGNEQFF
CDR3 DNA: TGTGCCAGCAGCGTGGGACAGGGGGGGAATGAGCAGTTCTTC

D gene: NA
V gene: TRBV6-5
clone size: NA
J gene: TRBJ1-3
CDR3 length: 14
CDR3 protein: CASSRTRSGNTIYF
CDR3 DNA: TGTGCCAGCAGCCGGACAAGATCTGGAAACACCATATATTTT

D gene: TRBD1
V gene: TRBV7-2
clone size: NA
J gene: TRBJ2-2
CDR3 length: 16
CDR3 protein: CASSRQGIRNTGELFF
CDR3 DNA: TGTGCCAGCAGCAGACAGGGAATTCGTAACACCGGGGAGCTGTTTTTT

D gene: NA
V gene: TRBV10-1
clone size: NA
J gene: TRBJ2-3
CDR3 length: 15
CDR3 protein: CASSESPGGSDTQYF
CDR3 DNA: TGCGCCAGCAGTGAATCCCCCGGGGGATCAGATACGCAGTATTTT

D gene: TRBD1
V gene: TRBV14
clone size: NA
J gene: TRBJ1-3
CDR3 length: 14
CDR3 protein: CASRTGGSGNTIYF
CDR3 DNA: TGTGCCAGTCGGACAGGGGGCTCTGGAAACACCATATATTTT

D gene: TRBD1
V gene: TRBV5-1
clone size: NA
J gene: TRBJ2-2
CDR3 length: 15
CDR3 protein: CASSKRQGSTGELFF
CDR3 DNA: TGCGCCAGCAGCAAAAGACAGGGATCTACCGGGGAGCTGTTTTTT

D gene: TRBD2
V gene: TRBV7-9
clone size: NA
J gene: TRBJ2-1
CDR3 length: 14
CDR3 protein: CASSFQEGGNEQFF
CDR3 DNA: TGTGCCAGCAGCTTCCAAGAGGGAGGGAATGAGCAGTTCTTC

D gene: NA
V gene: TRBV25-1
clone size: NA
J gene: TRBJ2-2
CDR3 length: 13
CDR3 protein: CASSGAATGELFF
CDR3 DNA: TGTGCCAGCAGTGGGGCCGCCACCGGGGAGCTGTTTTTT

D gene: TRBD1
V gene: TRBV11-2
clone size: NA
J gene: TRBJ1-2
CDR3 length: 13
CDR3 protein: CASSFDRGYGYTF
CDR3 DNA: TGTGCCAGCAGCTTTGACAGGGGATATGGCTACACCTTC

D gene: TRBD2
V gene: TRBV6-6
clone size: NA
J gene: TRBJ2-3
CDR3 length: 15
CDR3 protein: CASSYGGGVADTQYF
CDR3 DNA: TGTGCCAGCAGTTACGGCGGGGGGGTTGCAGATACGCAGTATTTT

D gene: NA
V gene: TRBV2
clone size: NA
J gene: TRBJ2-2
CDR3 length: 14
CDR3 protein: CASGEEKTGGELFF
CDR3 DNA: TGTGCCAGCGGGGAGGAAAAAACGGGCGGGGAGCTGTTTTTT

D gene: TRBD2
V gene: TRBV5-1
clone size: NA
J gene: TRBJ2-5
CDR3 length: 14
CDR3 protein: CASSLSGGIETQYF
CDR3 DNA: TGCGCCAGCAGCTTGTCGGGGGGAATTGAGACCCAGTACTTC

D gene: TRBD2
V gene: TRBV5-1
clone size: once
J gene: TRBJ2-3
CDR3 length: 14
CDR3 protein: CASNSGTSTDTQYF
CDR3 DNA: TGCGCCAGCAACAGCGGGACTAGCACAGATACGCAGTATTTT

D gene: NA
V gene: TRBV2
clone size: NA
J gene: TRBJ1-2
CDR3 length: 13
CDR3 protein: CASSDYRDYGYTF
CDR3 DNA: TGTGCCAGCAGTGATTACAGGGACTATGGCTACACCTTC

D gene: TRBD1
V gene: TRBV3-1/TRBV3-2
clone size: NA
J gene: TRBJ1-1
CDR3 length: 15
CDR3 protein: CASSLGQGGITEAFF
CDR3 DNA: TGTGCCAGCAGCCTAGGACAGGGAGGGATCACTGAAGCTTTCTTT

D gene: NA
V gene: TRBV10-3
clone size: NA
J gene: TRBJ1-3
CDR3 length: 12
CDR3 protein: CAVNAGRNTIYF
CDR3 DNA: TGTGCCGTGAATGCGGGGCGAAACACCATATATTTT

D gene: TRBD1
V gene: TRBV9
clone size: NA
J gene: TRBJ2-2
CDR3 length: 17
CDR3 protein: CASSVVTGTGGTGELFF
CDR3 DNA: TGTGCCAGCAGCGTAGTCACCGGGACAGGGGGCACCGGGGAGCTGTTTTTT

D gene: TRBD1
V gene: TRBV28
clone size: NA
J gene: TRBJ2-1
CDR3 length: 16
CDR3 protein: CASSLVSGQGRDEQFF
CDR3 DNA: TGTGCCAGCAGTCTCGTCTCGGGACAGGGGAGGGATGAGCAGTTCTTC

D gene: NA
V gene: TRBV28
clone size: NA
J gene: TRBJ2-3
CDR3 length: 12
CDR3 protein: CASTTNTDTQYF
CDR3 DNA: TGTGCCAGCACCACAAACACAGATACGCAGTATTTT

D gene: NA
V gene: TRBV24-1
clone size: NA
J gene: TRBJ1-3
CDR3 length: 13
CDR3 protein: CATRDSVGNTIYF
CDR3 DNA: TGTGCCACCAGGGACAGCGTTGGAAACACCATATATTTT

D gene: NA
V gene: TRBV10-1
clone size: NA
J gene: TRBJ2-2
CDR3 length: 14
CDR3 protein: CASSRERNTGELFF
CDR3 DNA: TGCGCCAGCAGTAGGGAGAGGAACACCGGGGAGCTGTTTTTT

D gene: NA
V gene: TRBV15
clone size: NA
J gene: TRBJ2-5
CDR3 length: 15
CDR3 protein: CATSRDRGGQETQYF
CDR3 DNA: TGTGCCACCAGCAGAGATAGGGGCGGCCAAGAGACCCAGTACTTC

D gene: TRBD2
V gene: TRBV5-5
clone size: NA
J gene: TRBJ2-1
CDR3 length: 16
CDR3 protein: CASSTLAGGSYNEQFF
CDR3 DNA: TGTGCCAGCAGCACCTTAGCGGGGGGTTCCTACAATGAGCAGTTCTTC

D gene: NA
V gene: TRBV6-2/TRBV6-3
clone size: NA
J gene: TRBJ1-1
CDR3 length: 11
CDR3 protein: CASSQGNEAFF
CDR3 DNA: TGTGCCAGCAGTCAGGGGAATGAAGCTTTCTTT

D gene: NA
V gene: TRBV7-2
clone size: NA
J gene: TRBJ2-1
CDR3 length: 14
CDR3 protein: CASSLEQGLYEQFF
CDR3 DNA: TGTGCCAGCAGCTTAGAACAGGGTCTCTATGAGCAGTTCTTC

D gene: TRBD1
V gene: TRBV7-2
clone size: NA
J gene: TRBJ1-1
CDR3 length: 16
CDR3 protein: CASSSIGQVMNTEAFF
CDR3 DNA: TGTGCCAGCAGCTCCATAGGACAGGTCATGAACACTGAAGCTTTCTTT

D gene: NA
V gene: TRBV10-3
clone size: NA
J gene: TRBJ1-1
CDR3 length: 15
CDR3 protein: CAISESSRENTEAFF
CDR3 DNA: TGTGCCATCAGTGAGTCGAGCAGGGAGAACACTGAAGCTTTCTTT

D gene: TRBD1
V gene: TRBV19
clone size: NA
J gene: TRBJ1-2
CDR3 length: 17
CDR3 protein: CASSIGTGLVPRYGYTF
CDR3 DNA: TGTGCCAGTAGTATAGGGACAGGGCTTGTCCCTCGCTATGGCTACACCTTC

D gene: NA
V gene: TRBV6-5
clone size: NA
J gene: TRBJ2-7
CDR3 length: 15
CDR3 protein: CASSYSERSSYEQYF
CDR3 DNA: TGTGCCAGCAGTTACTCAGAGCGGAGCTCCTACGAGCAGTACTTC

D gene: NA
V gene: TRBV10-3
clone size: NA
J gene: TRBJ1-5
CDR3 length: 14
CDR3 protein: CASTGTLTNQPQHF
CDR3 DNA: TGTGCCTCTACAGGGACCCTTACCAATCAGCCCCAGCATTTT

D gene: NA
V gene: TRBV5-6
clone size: NA
J gene: TRBJ2-7
CDR3 length: 13
CDR3 protein: CASSSVAPYEQYF
CDR3 DNA: TGTGCCAGCAGCTCCGTAGCGCCCTACGAGCAGTACTTC

D gene: TRBD2
V gene: TRBV24-1
clone size: NA
J gene: TRBJ2-3
CDR3 length: 12
CDR3 protein: CATTGGADTQYF
CDR3 DNA: TGTGCCACCACCGGGGGGGCAGATACGCAGTATTTT

D gene: NA
V gene: TRBV28
clone size: NA
J gene: TRBJ2-7
CDR3 length: 15
CDR3 protein: CASSSSGQGAGEQYF
CDR3 DNA: NA

D gene: NA
V gene: TRBV21-1
clone size: once
J gene: TRBJ1-5
CDR3 length: 17
CDR3 protein: CASSKVYREAGNQPQHF
CDR3 DNA: TGTGCCAGCAGCAAAGTTTATAGGGAGGCAGGTAATCAGCCCCAGCATTTT

D gene: NA
V gene: TRBV5-6
clone size: NA
J gene: TRBJ2-5
CDR3 length: 13
CDR3 protein: CASSLGEEETQYF
CDR3 DNA: TGTGCCAGCAGCTTAGGCGAGGAAGAGACCCAGTACTTC